The present T cell receptor (beta chain) was sequenced within a study of blood T cell repertoires in COVID-19. The germline V and J ends were trimmed by 1 base and 4 bases, with 9 bases remaining between them. The germline CDR1 and CDR2 sequences are SGHRS and YFSETQ. The CDR3 extends over 13 amino acids. Only in-frame clones appear in the TCRdb table, and some are missing; sequencing was by immunoSEQ multiplex PCR. The sample carries under 70,000 clones, around 80% recorded once. The sample taken for sequencing was peripheral blood. The clonotype was recovered from a woman aged 80 or older with acute or convalescent COVID-19. The rearrangement uses TRBV5-1 and TRBJ2-7; maybe TRBD1 (5 bases). DNA for the CDR3: TGCGCCAGCAGCTTGCCAGACAGTTACGAGCAGTACTTC. This sequence encodes CASSLPDSYEQYF.